The sample holds one count of the clone carrying this TCR beta chain. This CDR3 comprises 13 residues. V shed 8 bases, J shed 8 bases, and the junction held 5 bases outside the gene matches. TCRdb's copy holds only in-frame clones and misses some; the assay was immunoSEQ multiplex PCR. The data show about 370,000 clones, with 75% to 90% seen just once and less than 1.2% held by the top ten. The data belong to a study of blood T cell repertoires in COVID-19. The sequencing input was PBMCs or T cells enriched from blood (not recorded which). The chain recombines TRBV12-3 or TRBV12-4 with TRBJ2-3, with 12 positions matching TRBD2. This TCR derives from a man aged 18 to 35 who had recovered from COVID-19. The CDR3 loop is CASGLAGGATQYF. CDR3 nucleotides: TGTGCCAGCGGCCTAGCGGGGGGGGCTACGCAGTATTTT.